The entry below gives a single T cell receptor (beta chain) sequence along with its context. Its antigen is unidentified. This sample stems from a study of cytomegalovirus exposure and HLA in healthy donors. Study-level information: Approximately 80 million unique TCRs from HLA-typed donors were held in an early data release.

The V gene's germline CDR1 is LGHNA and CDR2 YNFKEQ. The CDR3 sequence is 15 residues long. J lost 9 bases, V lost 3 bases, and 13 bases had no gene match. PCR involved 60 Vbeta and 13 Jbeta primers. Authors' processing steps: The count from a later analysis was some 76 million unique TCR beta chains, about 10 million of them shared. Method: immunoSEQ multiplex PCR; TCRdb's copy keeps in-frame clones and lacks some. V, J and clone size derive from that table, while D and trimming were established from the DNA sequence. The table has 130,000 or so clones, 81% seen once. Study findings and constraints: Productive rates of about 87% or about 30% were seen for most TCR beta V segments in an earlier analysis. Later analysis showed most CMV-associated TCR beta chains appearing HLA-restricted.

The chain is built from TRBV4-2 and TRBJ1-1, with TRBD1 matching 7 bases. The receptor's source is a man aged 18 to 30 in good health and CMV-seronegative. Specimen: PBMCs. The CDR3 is CASSQLTGTVTQAFF. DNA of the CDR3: TGTGCCAGCAGCCAGTTAACCGGGACAGTGACACAAGCTTTCTTT.